The 12 T cell receptor beta chains reported below all come from one sample, sequenced in a study of blood T cell repertoires in COVID-19. Only in-frame clones appear in the TCRdb table, and some are missing; sequencing was by immunoSEQ multiplex PCR. Among roughly 97,000 clones listed, about 89% were seen once. Sample: peripheral blood. The receptors come from a man aged 50 to 59 with acute or convalescent COVID-19.

The chain employs TRBV3-1 (or the pseudogene TRBV3-2) and TRBJ2-2; the match to TRBD1 covers 7 bases. The trim removed 4 bases at V and 2 bases at J, leaving 4 bases unmatched. Germline CDR1 reads LGHDT; CDR2 reads YNNKEL (reference sequence). There are 15 residues in the CDR3. The DNA of the CDR3 is TGTGCCAGCAGCCGGGGACAGAGAAACACCGGGGAGCTGTTTTTT. This translates into CASSRGQRNTGELFF.

This chain joins TRBV19 and TRBJ1-4; 7 nucleotides agree with TRBD1. Trimming cost V 5 bases and J 4 bases; bases outside gene matches: 7. The germline V gene encodes CDR1 LNHDA and CDR2 SQIVND (reference sequence). There are 15 residues in the CDR3. The CDR3 bases are TGTGCCAGTAGTTCTCCCAGGGGGAATAATGAAAAACTGTTTTTT. Its protein product is CASSSPRGNNEKLFF.

The V and J genes are TRBV5-1 and TRBJ2-7; D is perhaps TRBD1 (6 bases). This CDR3 comprises 13 residues. The germline V gene has CDR1 SGHRS and CDR2 YFSETQ. Trimming removed 1 base from V and 5 bases from J, with 10 bases in between. CDR3 in DNA: TGCGCCAGCAGCTTGACAGGGAACAACGAGCAGTACTTC. Protein product: CASSLTGNNEQYF.

This clone was recorded only once. The rearrangement links TRBV19 to TRBJ2-7; 12 nucleotides agree with TRBD2. Germline V gene lookup returns CDR1 LNHDA and CDR2 SQIVND (reference sequence). The V and J ends lost 4 bases and 4 bases, in that order; junction bases with no gene match: 8. This CDR3 has 16 amino acids. CDR3 nucleotides: TGTGCCAGTAGTACGACTAGCGGGAGTGCCCTTTACGAGCAGTACTTC. This sequence encodes CASSTTSGSALYEQYF.

V and J are TRBV5-1 and TRBJ1-1, with a possible D match to TRBD1 (6 bases). With 4 bases removed from V and 5 bases from J, the gap between germline ends came to 9 bases. Germline assignment: CDR1 SGHRS and CDR2 YFSETQ. The CDR3 contains 12 residues. This CDR3 reads CASSQQGTEAFF. The CDR3 coding sequence is TGCGCCAGCAGCCAACAGGGAACTGAAGCTTTCTTT.

The rearrangement joins TRBV11-2 to TRBJ2-2, with 15 bases identical to TRBD2. The CDR3 runs 18 residues. CDR1 is SGHAT, CDR2 FQNNGV, per germline. V lost 5 bases and J lost 4; bases outside the gene matches: 8. The CDR3 bases are TGTGCCAGCAGCCTCGGACTAGCGGGAGGGCCATTCACCGGGGAGCTGTTTTTT. It translates to CASSLGLAGGPFTGELFF.

This chain uses TRBV3-1 (or the pseudogene TRBV3-2) with TRBJ2-5, with 10 bases fitting TRBD2. V shed 2 bases, J shed 4 bases, and the junction held 7 bases outside the gene matches. The CDR3 spans 16 residues. Per the germline V gene, CDR1 is LGHDT and CDR2 is YNNKEL (reference sequence). For the CDR3, the DNA is TGTGCCAGCAGCCAAAAGTGGGCTAGCGGGAGAGAGACCCAGTACTTC. This codes for CASSQKWASGRETQYF.

The chain recombines TRBV9 with TRBJ2-7; unclear D gene. V was cut by 1 base and J by 6 bases, with 11 bases left in between. Germline CDR1 reads SGDLS; CDR2 reads YYNGEE. This CDR3 is 13 amino acids long. DNA of the CDR3: TGTGCCAGCAGCGTAAGCCCCATCGGCGAGCAGTACTTC. It is translated as CASSVSPIGEQYF.

This clone was detected only a few times. The CDR3 reads CASGAAGGNTDTQYF. CDR3 nucleotide sequence: TGCGCCAGCGGCGCAGCGGGAGGAAACACAGATACGCAGTATTTT. V is TRBV5-1 and J is TRBJ2-3, with 9 bases aligning to TRBD2. With 7 bases clipped from V and 2 bases from J, the junction kept 8 bases outside the gene matches. Germline V CDR1 and CDR2: SGHRS, YFSETQ. This CDR3 contains 15 residues.

This clone was detected only a few times. At one of its ends the junction is not consistent with the germline gene, which may arise from a read error. The chain is built from TRBV29-1 and TRBJ2-5, with D perhaps matching TRBD1 or TRBD2 (5 bases each). The CDR3 extends over 13 amino acids. Germline CDR1 is SQVTM and CDR2 is ANQGSEA. CDR3 sequence: CSVEGTPGETQYF. For the CDR3, the DNA is TGCAGCGTCGAAGGGACCCCGGGGGAGACCCAGTACTTC. Full variable domain (remainder filled in from reference TRBV29-1 and TRBJ2-5): SAVISQKPSRDICQRGTSLTIQCQVDSQVTMMFWYRQQPGQSLTLIATANQGSEATYESGFVIDKFPISRPNLTFSTLTVSNMSPEDSSIYLCSVEGTPGETQYFGPGTRLLVL.

V is TRBV9 and J is TRBJ2-1; tentative D call: TRBD2 (6 bases). CDR3 size: 16 residues. The germline gives CDR1 SGDLS, CDR2 YYNGEE. V was trimmed by 2 bases and J by 0 bases, leaving 12 bases between them. The CDR3 here is CASSVRSGSSYNEQFF. The CDR3 DNA reads as TGTGCCAGCAGCGTGCGTAGCGGCAGCTCCTACAATGAGCAGTTCTTC.

This chain joins TRBV9 and TRBJ2-1; 8 bases align to TRBD2. CDR1 is SGDLS and CDR2 is YYNGEE in the germline V gene. V was clipped by 0 bases and J by 5 bases; unmatched bases: 10. The CDR3 runs 17 residues. CDR3 in DNA: TGTGCCAGCAGCGTAGCCCCCCGGGGTAGCGGGAACAATGAGCAGTTCTTC. Protein: CASSVAPRGSGNNEQFF.